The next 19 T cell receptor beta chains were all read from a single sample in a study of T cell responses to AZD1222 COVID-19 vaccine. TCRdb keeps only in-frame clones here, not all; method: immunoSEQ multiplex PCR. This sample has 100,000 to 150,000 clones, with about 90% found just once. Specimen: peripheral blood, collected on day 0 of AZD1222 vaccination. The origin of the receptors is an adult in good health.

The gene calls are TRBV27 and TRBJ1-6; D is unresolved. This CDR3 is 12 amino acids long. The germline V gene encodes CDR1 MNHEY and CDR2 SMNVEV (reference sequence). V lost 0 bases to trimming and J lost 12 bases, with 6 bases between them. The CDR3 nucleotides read TGTGCCAGCAGTTTATCCACGGGACCCCTCCACTTT. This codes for CASSLSTGPLHF.

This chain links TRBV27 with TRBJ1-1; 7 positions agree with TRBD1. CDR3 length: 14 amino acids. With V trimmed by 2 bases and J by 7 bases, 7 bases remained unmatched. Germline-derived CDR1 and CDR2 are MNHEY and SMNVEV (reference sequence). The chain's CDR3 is CASSLRDRHHEAFF. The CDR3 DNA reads TGTGCCAGCAGTTTAAGGGACAGACACCATGAAGCTTTCTTT.

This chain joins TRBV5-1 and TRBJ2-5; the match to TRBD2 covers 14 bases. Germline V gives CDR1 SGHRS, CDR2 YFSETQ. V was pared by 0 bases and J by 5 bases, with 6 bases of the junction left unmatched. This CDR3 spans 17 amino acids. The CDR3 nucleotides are TGCGCCAGCAGCTTGGGACTAGCGGGAGGGCCCGGTGAGACCCAGTACTTC. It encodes CASSLGLAGGPGETQYF. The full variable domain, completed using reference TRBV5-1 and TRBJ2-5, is KAGVTQTPRYLIKTRGQQVTLSCSPISGHRSVSWYQQTPGQGLQFLFEYFSETQRNKGNFPGRFSGRQFSNSRSEMNVSTLELGDSALYLCASSLGLAGGPGETQYFGPGTRLLVL.

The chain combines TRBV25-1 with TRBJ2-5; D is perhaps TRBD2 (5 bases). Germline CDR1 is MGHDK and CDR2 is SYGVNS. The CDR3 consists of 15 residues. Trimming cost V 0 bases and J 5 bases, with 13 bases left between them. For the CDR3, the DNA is TGTGCCAGCAGTGAATATGGCAGGACTGACGAGACCCAGTACTTC. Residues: CASSEYGRTDETQYF.

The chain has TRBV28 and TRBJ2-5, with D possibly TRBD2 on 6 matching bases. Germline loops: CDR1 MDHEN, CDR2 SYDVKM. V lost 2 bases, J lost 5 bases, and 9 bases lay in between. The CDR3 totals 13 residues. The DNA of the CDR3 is TGTGCCAGCAGTTTAGGCGGGACGGAGACCCAGTACTTC. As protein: CASSLGGTETQYF.

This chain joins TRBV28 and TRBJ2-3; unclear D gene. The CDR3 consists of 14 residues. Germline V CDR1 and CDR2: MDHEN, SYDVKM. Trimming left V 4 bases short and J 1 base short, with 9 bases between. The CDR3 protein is CASSSVGGTDTQYF. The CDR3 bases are TGTGCCAGCAGTTCCGTCGGCGGCACAGATACGCAGTATTTT.

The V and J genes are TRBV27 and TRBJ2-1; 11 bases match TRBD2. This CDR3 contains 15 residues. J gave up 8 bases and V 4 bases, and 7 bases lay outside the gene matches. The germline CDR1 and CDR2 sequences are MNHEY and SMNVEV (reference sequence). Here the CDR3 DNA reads TGTGCCAGCAGTTCGACTAGCGGGACCCTCCATGAGCAGTTCTTC. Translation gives CASSSTSGTLHEQFF.

The CDR3 bases are TGCGCCAGCACCAATCTAGGGGGCGGGAATGAGCAGTTCTTC. Translated: CASTNLGGGNEQFF. V is TRBV5-1 and J is TRBJ2-1; TRBD1 matches at 7 bases. This CDR3 region has 14 residues. V gave up 6 bases and J gave up 7 bases; unmatched junction bases: 10. CDR1 is SGHRS, CDR2 YFSETQ, per germline.

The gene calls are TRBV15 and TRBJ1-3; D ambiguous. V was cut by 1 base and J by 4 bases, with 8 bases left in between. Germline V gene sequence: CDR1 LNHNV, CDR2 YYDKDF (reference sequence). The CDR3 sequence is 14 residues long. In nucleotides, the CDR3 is TGTGCCACCAGCAGAGGTCAAGGGGGAAACACCATATATTTT. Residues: CATSRGQGGNTIYF. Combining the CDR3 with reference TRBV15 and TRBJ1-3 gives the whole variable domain DAMVIQNPRYQVTQFGKPVTLSCSQTLNHNVMYWYQQKSSQAPKLLFHYYDKDFNNEADTPDNFQSRRPNTSFCFLDIRSPGLGDTAMYLCATSRGQGGNTIYFGEGSWLTVV.

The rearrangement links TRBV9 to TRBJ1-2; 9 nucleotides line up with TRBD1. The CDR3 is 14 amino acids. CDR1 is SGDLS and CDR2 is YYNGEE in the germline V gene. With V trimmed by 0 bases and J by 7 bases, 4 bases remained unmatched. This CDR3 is CASSVGQGVGGYTF. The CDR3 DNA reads TGTGCCAGCAGCGTAGGACAGGGGGTCGGTGGCTACACCTTC.

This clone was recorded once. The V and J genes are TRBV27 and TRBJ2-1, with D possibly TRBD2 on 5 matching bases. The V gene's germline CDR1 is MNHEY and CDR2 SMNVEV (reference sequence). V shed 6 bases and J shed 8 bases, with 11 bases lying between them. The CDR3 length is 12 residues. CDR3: CASRTGSHEQFF. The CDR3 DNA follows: TGTGCCAGCAGGACGGGATCGCATGAGCAGTTCTTC.

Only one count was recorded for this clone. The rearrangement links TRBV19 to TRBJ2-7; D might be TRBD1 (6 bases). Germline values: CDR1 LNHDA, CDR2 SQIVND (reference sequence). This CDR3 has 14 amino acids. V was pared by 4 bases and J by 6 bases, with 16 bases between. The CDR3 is CASSTGQGTSEQYF. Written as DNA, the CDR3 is TGTGCCAGTAGTACAGGGCAGGGGACGTCCGAGCAGTACTTC.

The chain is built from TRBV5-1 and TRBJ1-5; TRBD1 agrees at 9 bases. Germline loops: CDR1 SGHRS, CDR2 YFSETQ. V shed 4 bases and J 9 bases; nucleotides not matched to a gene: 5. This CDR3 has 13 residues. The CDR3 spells CASSVDRGSPQHF. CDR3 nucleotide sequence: TGCGCCAGCAGCGTGGACAGGGGTTCGCCCCAGCATTTT.

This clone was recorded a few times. Written as DNA, the CDR3 is TGTGCCAGCAGTCCCCGGTTTCCTAGCGGAAACTACGAGCAGTACTTC. Amino acids: CASSPRFPSGNYEQYF. This chain connects TRBV6-2 or TRBV6-3 to TRBJ2-7, with 7 bases that match TRBD2. Germline trimming cut 5 bases from V and 3 bases from J; bases unmatched to any gene: 13. The germline gives CDR1 MNHEY, CDR2 SVGEGT. The CDR3 extends over 16 amino acids.

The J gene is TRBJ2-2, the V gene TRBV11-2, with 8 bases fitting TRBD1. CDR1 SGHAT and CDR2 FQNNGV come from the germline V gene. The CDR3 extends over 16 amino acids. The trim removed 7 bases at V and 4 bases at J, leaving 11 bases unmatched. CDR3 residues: CASTYGGTGFTGELFF. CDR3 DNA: TGTGCCAGCACCTATGGCGGGACAGGATTCACCGGGGAGCTGTTTTTT.

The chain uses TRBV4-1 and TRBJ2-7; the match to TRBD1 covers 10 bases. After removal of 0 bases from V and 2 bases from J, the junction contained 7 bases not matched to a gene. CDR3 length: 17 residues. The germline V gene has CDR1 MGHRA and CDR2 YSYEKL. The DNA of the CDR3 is TGCGCCAGCAGCCAAGATACCCCGGGACAGGGGACCTACGAGCAGTACTTC. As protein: CASSQDTPGQGTYEQYF.

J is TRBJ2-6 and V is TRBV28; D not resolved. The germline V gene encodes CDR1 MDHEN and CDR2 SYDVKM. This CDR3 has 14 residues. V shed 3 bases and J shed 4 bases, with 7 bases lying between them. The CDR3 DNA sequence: TGTGCCAGCAGTTTTACGGTAGGGGCCAACGTCCTGACTTTC. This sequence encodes CASSFTVGANVLTF.

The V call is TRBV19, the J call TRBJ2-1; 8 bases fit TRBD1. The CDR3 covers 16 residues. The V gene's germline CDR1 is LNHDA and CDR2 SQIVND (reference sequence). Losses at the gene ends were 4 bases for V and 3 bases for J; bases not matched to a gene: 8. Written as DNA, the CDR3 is TGTGCCAGTAGTACACTTAGGACAGGGCGCTACAATGAGCAGTTCTTC. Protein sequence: CASSTLRTGRYNEQFF.

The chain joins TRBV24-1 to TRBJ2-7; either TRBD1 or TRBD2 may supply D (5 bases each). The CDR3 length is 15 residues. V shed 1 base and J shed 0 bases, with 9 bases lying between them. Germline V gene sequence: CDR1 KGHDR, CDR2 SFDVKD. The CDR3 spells CATSDLVGTSYEQYF. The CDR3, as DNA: TGTGCCACCAGTGATTTAGTCGGGACCTCCTACGAGCAGTACTTC.